One and the same sample provided the 15 T cell receptor beta chains below, sequenced in a study of blood T cell repertoires in COVID-19. The method was immunoSEQ multiplex PCR; TCRdb's version includes in-frame clones alone and lacks a portion of them. This table has a few hundred thousand clones, 80% to 90% appearing once. The sample taken for sequencing was PBMCs or T cells enriched from blood (not recorded which). These receptors all stem from a woman between 50 and 59 years old who had recovered from COVID-19.

The chain combines TRBV19 with TRBJ1-4; D unresolved. Trimming pared 2 bases from V and 4 bases from J, leaving 14 bases between. Germline V gene lookup returns CDR1 LNHDA and CDR2 SQIVND (reference sequence). The CDR3 covers 16 residues. The CDR3 region is CASSIRSRLSNEKLFF. The CDR3 DNA reads TGTGCCAGTAGTATACGATCACGACTGAGTAATGAAAAACTGTTTTTT.

This rearrangement joins TRBV2 to TRBJ1-1; 11 bases map to TRBD1. The CDR3 has 18 amino acids. Germline CDR1 and CDR2: SNHLY and FYNNEI. With 5 bases clipped from V and 1 base from J, the junction kept 12 bases outside the gene matches. The CDR3 nucleotides read TGTGCCAGCAGTTCTTATTCCGGGACAGGGGGAAGGAACACTGAAGCTTTCTTT. As protein: CASSSYSGTGGRNTEAFF. Combining the CDR3 with reference TRBV2 and TRBJ1-1 gives the whole variable domain EPEVTQTPSHQVTQMGQEVILRCVPISNHLYFYWYRQILGQKVEFLVSFYNNEISEKSEIFDDQFSVERPDGSNFTLKIRSTKLEDSAMYFCASSSYSGTGGRNTEAFFGQGTRLTVV.

The chain couples TRBV27 to TRBJ2-7; D gene uncertain. V gave up 5 bases and J gave up 4 bases, with 9 bases separating them. The CDR3 length is 12 residues. The germline CDR1 and CDR2 sequences are MNHEY and SMNVEV (reference sequence). CDR3 nucleotide sequence: TGTGCCAGCAGTCTTAACCAGTACGAGCAGTACTTC. Translation: CASSLNQYEQYF.

A few counts support this clone. The rearrangement joins TRBV28 to TRBJ2-1; D is ambiguous. CDR1 is MDHEN and CDR2 is SYDVKM in the germline V gene. The CDR3 extends over 14 amino acids. Trimming cost V 9 bases and J 2 bases, with 14 bases left between them. DNA for the CDR3: TGTGCCAGTTCACGCAGGAACACCTACAATGAGCAGTTCTTC. It specifies CASSRRNTYNEQFF.

This clone has a handful of counts. The V and J genes are TRBV6-5 and TRBJ2-5; TRBD2 aligns across 11 bases. This CDR3 contains 15 residues. Unmatched junction bases numbered 11, after V lost 10 bases and J lost 4 bases. From germline, CDR1 is MNHEY and CDR2 SVGAGI. CDR3 amino acids: CATVAGGDARETQYF. The CDR3 region has the DNA TGTGCCACCGTAGCGGGAGGGGACGCCCGAGAGACCCAGTACTTC.

This clone was found a few times. The J gene is TRBJ2-3, the V gene TRBV19; 12 nucleotides match TRBD1. Losses at the gene ends were 5 bases for V and 3 bases for J; bases not matched to a gene: 12. Looked up from germline, CDR1 is LNHDA and CDR2 is SQIVND (reference sequence). The CDR3 consists of 18 residues. The CDR3 reads CASSAQAPGQGATDTQYF. For the CDR3, the DNA is TGTGCCAGTAGTGCACAAGCGCCGGGACAGGGGGCGACAGATACGCAGTATTTT.

V usage is TRBV28 and J usage is TRBJ1-3; 7 bases match TRBD1. This CDR3 spans 15 amino acids. Trimming at V came to 3 bases and at J to 3 bases, leaving 5 bases not matched to a gene. The germline V gene encodes CDR1 MDHEN and CDR2 SYDVKM. The CDR3, as DNA: TGTGCCAGCAGTTTCTCGACAGGGCTTGGAAACACCATATATTTT. Translated, it gives CASSFSTGLGNTIYF. Filled out from reference TRBV28 and TRBJ1-3, the complete variable domain reads DVKVTQSSRYLVKRTGEKVFLECVQDMDHENMFWYRQDPGLGLRLIYFSYDVKMKEKGDIPEGYSVSREKKERFSLILESASTNQTSMYLCASSFSTGLGNTIYFGEGSWLTVV.

As DNA, the CDR3 is TGTGCCAGCAGTGAATTAGGACAGGACAATCAGCCCCAGCATTTT. Protein sequence: CASSELGQDNQPQHF. The gene calls are TRBV25-1 and TRBJ1-5; 7 positions agree with TRBD1. Germline CDR1 reads MGHDK; CDR2 reads SYGVNS. Trimming cost V 1 base and J 3 bases; bases outside gene matches: 3. The CDR3 length is 15 residues.

This chain connects TRBV19 to TRBJ1-5, with 7 bases that match TRBD1. Germline lookup yields CDR1 LNHDA and CDR2 SQIVND (reference sequence). The CDR3 runs to 13 residues. V dropped 6 bases and J dropped 5; count of bases not matched to a gene: 4. The CDR3 DNA reads as TGTGCCAGTAGCCCACAGGGGTATCAGCCCCAGCATTTT. It translates to CASSPQGYQPQHF.

The table lists this clone with a few counts. The chain employs TRBV21-1 and TRBJ2-1; TRBD1, the D gene given by the table, was not confirmed from the DNA. TRBV21-1 is a pseudogene. This CDR3 spans 17 amino acids. CDR3 sequence reads: CASSKDARDREQDEQFF. The CDR3 DNA reads TGTGCCAGCAGCAAAGACGCCCGGGACAGGGAACAGGATGAGCAGTTCTTC.

This clone was observed a handful of times. The rearrangement uses TRBV29-1 and TRBJ2-7, with D tentatively TRBD2 (6 bases). Germline CDR1 and CDR2: SQVTM and ANQGSEA. The CDR3 consists of 13 residues. The germline V and J ends were trimmed by 4 bases and 0 bases, with 10 bases remaining between them. The CDR3: CSVGGGTSYEQYF. CDR3 bases: TGCAGCGTTGGGGGCGGGACCTCCTACGAGCAGTACTTC.

The chain joins TRBV2 to TRBJ2-5; D is unclear. The CDR3 sequence is 11 residues long. Germline CDR1 and CDR2: SNHLY and FYNNEI. The V end lost 7 bases, the J end lost 1 base, and 4 bases lay between the germline ends. CDR3 DNA: TGTGCCAGCACAGGCCAAGAGACCCAGTACTTC. As protein: CASTGQETQYF.

The chain links TRBV2 to TRBJ1-3, with D perhaps TRBD1 (6 bases). V dropped 3 bases and J dropped 0 bases, with 12 bases sitting between them. The germline gives CDR1 SNHLY, CDR2 FYNNEI. The CDR3 runs to 16 residues. The DNA for the CDR3 is TGTGCCAGCAGTGATCAGGACAGATTCTCTGGAAACACCATATATTTT. Its protein is CASSDQDRFSGNTIYF.

The rearrangement links TRBV10-3 to TRBJ1-1; 7 nucleotides agree with TRBD1. The germline V gene has CDR1 ENHRY and CDR2 SYGVKD. The CDR3 length is 13 residues. V dropped 7 bases and J dropped 1; count of bases not matched to a gene: 3. CDR3 sequence reads: CAIKRQGNTEAFF. The CDR3 DNA reads TGTGCCATCAAGAGACAGGGGAACACTGAAGCTTTCTTT.

The rearrangement uses TRBV6-4 and TRBJ1-2; D remains ambiguous. Germline V gives CDR1 MRHNA, CDR2 SNTAGT. Between the trimmed V and J ends, which lost 4 bases and 0 bases, there was a span of 6 bases. CDR3 length equals 13 residues. The CDR3 loop reads CASSVRANYGYTF. The DNA for the CDR3 is TGTGCCAGCAGTGTGAGGGCTAACTATGGCTACACCTTC.